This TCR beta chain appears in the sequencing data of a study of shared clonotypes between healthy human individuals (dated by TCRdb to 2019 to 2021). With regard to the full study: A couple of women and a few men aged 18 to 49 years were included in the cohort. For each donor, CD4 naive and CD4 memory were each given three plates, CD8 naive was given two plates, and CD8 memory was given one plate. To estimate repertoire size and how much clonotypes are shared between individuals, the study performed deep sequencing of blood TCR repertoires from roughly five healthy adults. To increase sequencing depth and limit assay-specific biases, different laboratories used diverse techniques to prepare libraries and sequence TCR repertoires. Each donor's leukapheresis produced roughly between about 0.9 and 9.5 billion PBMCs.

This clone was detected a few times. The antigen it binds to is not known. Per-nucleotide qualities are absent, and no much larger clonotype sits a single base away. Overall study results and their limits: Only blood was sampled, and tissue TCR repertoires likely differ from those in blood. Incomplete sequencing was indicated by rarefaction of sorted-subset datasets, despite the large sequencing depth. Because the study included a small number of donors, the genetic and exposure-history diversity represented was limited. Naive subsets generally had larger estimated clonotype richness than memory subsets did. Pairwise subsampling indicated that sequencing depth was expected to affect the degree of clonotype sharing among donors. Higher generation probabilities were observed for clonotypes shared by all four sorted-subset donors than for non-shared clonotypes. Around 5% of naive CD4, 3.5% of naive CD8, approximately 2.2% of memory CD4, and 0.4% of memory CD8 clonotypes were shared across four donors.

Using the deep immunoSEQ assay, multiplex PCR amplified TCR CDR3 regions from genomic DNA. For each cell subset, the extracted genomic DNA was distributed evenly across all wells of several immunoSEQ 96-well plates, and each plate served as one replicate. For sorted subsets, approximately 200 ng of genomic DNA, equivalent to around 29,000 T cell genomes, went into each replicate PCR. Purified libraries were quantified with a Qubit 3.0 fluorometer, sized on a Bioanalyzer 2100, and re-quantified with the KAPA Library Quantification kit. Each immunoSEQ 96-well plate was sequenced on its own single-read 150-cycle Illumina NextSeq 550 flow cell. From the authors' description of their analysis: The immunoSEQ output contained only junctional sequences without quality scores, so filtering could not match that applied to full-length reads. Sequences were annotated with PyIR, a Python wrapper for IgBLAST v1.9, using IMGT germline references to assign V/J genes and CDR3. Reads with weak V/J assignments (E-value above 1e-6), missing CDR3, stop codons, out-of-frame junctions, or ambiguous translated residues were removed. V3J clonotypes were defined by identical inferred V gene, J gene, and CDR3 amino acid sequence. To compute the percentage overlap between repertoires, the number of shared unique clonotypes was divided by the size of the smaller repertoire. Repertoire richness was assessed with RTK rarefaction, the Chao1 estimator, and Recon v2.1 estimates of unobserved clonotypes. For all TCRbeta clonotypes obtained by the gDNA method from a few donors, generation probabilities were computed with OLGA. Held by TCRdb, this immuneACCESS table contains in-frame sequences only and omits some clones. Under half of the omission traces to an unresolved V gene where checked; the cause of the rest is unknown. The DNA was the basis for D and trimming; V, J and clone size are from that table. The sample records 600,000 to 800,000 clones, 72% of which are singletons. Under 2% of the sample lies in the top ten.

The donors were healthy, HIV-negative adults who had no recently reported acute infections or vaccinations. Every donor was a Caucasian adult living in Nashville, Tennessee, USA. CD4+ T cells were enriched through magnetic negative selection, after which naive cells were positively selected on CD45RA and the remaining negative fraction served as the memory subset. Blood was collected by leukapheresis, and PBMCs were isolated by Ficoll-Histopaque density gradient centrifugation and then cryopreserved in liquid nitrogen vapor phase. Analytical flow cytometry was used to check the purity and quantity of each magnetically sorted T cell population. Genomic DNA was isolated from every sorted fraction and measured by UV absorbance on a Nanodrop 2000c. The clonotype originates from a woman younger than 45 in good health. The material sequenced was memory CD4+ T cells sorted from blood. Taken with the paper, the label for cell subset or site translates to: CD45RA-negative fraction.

The DNA sequence is given as TGTGCCAGCAGCCAACAAGCGGGATCCTACGAGCAGTACTTC. It is translated as CASSQQAGSYEQYF. Recombination connected TRBV14 to TRBJ2-7, with 7 bases aligning to TRBD2. Trimming accounts for 2 bases at V and 1 base at J, while the number of junction bases matched to no gene is 2. CDR1 and CDR2, looked up from the germline V gene, are SGHDN and FVKESK. Counted from cysteine to phenylalanine, this CDR3 has 14 amino acids. CDR3 DNA is the only sequence kept; it has 42 bases, read in frame from the first base.